The 17 T cell receptor beta chains below come from one sample, sequenced in a study of T cells in Graves' hyperthyroidism and ophthalmopathy. RNA transcripts were the template for amplifying TCR beta CDR3 regions. Initially, a first-round RT-PCR of the TCR CDR3 employed the HTBI primer set. MiXCR was run by TCRdb on the multiplex PCR reads, yielding one entry per CDR3 protein. The table records under 300,000 distinct CDR3 sequences, 20% to 25% of them present only once. The sequenced material came from blood. Source of these receptors: a man between 35 and 55 years old with Graves' hyperthyroidism that later progressed to Graves' ophthalmopathy.

This clonotype was detected many times. The rearrangement joins TRBV6-1 to TRBJ1-2; D unresolved. The CDR3 consists of 13 residues. CDR1 is MNHNS, CDR2 SASEGT, per germline. Trimming pared 1 base from V and 3 bases from J, leaving 6 bases between. The DNA of the CDR3 is TGTGCCAGCAGTGAAGGACCAGACTATGGCTACACCTTC. Translated: CASSEGPDYGYTF.

This clonotype showed up many times. This chain joins TRBV7-2 and TRBJ2-7; D gene unclear. The CDR3 sequence is 14 residues long. Trimming shortened V by 5 bases and J by 4 bases, and 15 bases separated the two germline ends. The V gene's germline CDR1 is SGHTA and CDR2 FQGNSA. CDR3 sequence: CASSAGRYGYEQYF. The CDR3 DNA sequence: TGTGCCAGCAGCGCCGGACGGTATGGGTACGAGCAGTACTTC.

This clonotype was seen ten or more times. The chain combines TRBV19 with TRBJ1-5; the D is unclear. Germline V gives CDR1 LNHDA, CDR2 SQIVND (reference sequence). V lost 7 bases, J lost 6 bases, and 25 bases lay in between. The CDR3 runs to 17 residues. The CDR3: CASIKKVGAGRPQPQHF. The CDR3 region has the DNA TGTGCCAGTATAAAAAAAGTAGGCGCAGGCCGTCCTCAGCCCCAGCATTTT.

This clonotype was observed many times. This chain links TRBV11-2 with TRBJ2-4; no clear D gene. The CDR3 spans 17 residues. Trimming stripped 2 bases from V and 0 bases from J, with 14 bases between. Germline assignment: CDR1 SGHAT and CDR2 FQNNGV. For the CDR3, the DNA is TGTGCCAGCAGCTTATTTTTCAGTGACTTAGCCAAAAACATTCAGTACTTC. Translation gives CASSLFFSDLAKNIQYF.

This clonotype was counted many times. This chain connects TRBV11-1 to TRBJ2-6; D gene uncertain. The CDR3 loop spans 18 amino acids. V lost 8 bases and J 0 bases, leaving 20 bases between the germline ends. CDR1 and CDR2 (germline): SGHAT, FQDESV (reference sequence). The CDR3 DNA follows: TGTGCCAGCTCATCGAGCAGCCAGTATTCCTCTGGGGCCAACGTCCTGACTTTC. Translated, it gives CASSSSSQYSSGANVLTF.

Many counts were recorded for this clonotype. The rearrangement joins TRBV29-1 to TRBJ2-7, with 11 nucleotides matching TRBD2. Looked up from germline, CDR1 is SQVTM and CDR2 is ANQGSEA. V shed 8 bases, J shed 0 bases, and the junction held 18 bases outside the gene matches. The CDR3 spans 18 residues. DNA of the CDR3: TGCAGCCCCCCCCCAAACTTGGGACTAGCGGCCCGCTCCTACGAGCAGTACTTC. Its protein product is CSPPPNLGLAARSYEQYF.

The chain is built from TRBV5-1 and TRBJ1-3; 12 bases map to TRBD1. This CDR3 contains 17 residues. Germline V gene data show CDR1 as SGHRS and CDR2 as YFSETQ. V shed 4 bases, J shed 4 bases, and the junction held 9 bases outside the gene matches. CDR3 DNA: TGCGCCAGCAGCCAAACCGGGACAGGGGGCGTAGGAAACACCATATATTTT. Its protein is CASSQTGTGGVGNTIYF. The full variable domain, completed using reference TRBV5-1 and TRBJ1-3, is KAGVTQTPRYLIKTRGQQVTLSCSPISGHRSVSWYQQTPGQGLQFLFEYFSETQRNKGNFPGRFSGRQFSNSRSEMNVSTLELGDSALYLCASSQTGTGGVGNTIYFGEGSWLTVV.

This rearrangement joins TRBV3-1 to TRBJ1-2; D is undetermined. The germline gives CDR1 LGHDT, CDR2 YNNKEL (reference sequence). V gave up 1 base and J gave up 3 bases, with 9 bases separating them. The CDR3 has 14 residues. The CDR3 region has the DNA TGTGCCAGCAGCCAAGCAAGGATTTACTATGGCTACACCTTC. As protein: CASSQARIYYGYTF.

This sequence joins TRBV28 and TRBJ2-5, with no clear D. Germline lookup yields CDR1 MDHEN and CDR2 SYDVKM. The CDR3 covers 12 residues. The V gene lost 3 bases and the J gene lost 8 bases, with 10 bases spanning the gap. The CDR3, as DNA: TGTGCCAGCAGTTTCCCCGGTCATACCCAGTACTTC. Its translation is CASSFPGHTQYF. Full variable domain (outside the CDR3, taken from reference TRBV28 and TRBJ2-5): DVKVTQSSRYLVKRTGEKVFLECVQDMDHENMFWYRQDPGLGLRLIYFSYDVKMKEKGDIPEGYSVSREKKERFSLILESASTNQTSMYLCASSFPGHTQYFGPGTRLLVL.

The table lists this clonotype with many counts. The chain recombines TRBV6-2 or TRBV6-3 with TRBJ1-1, with D possibly matching TRBD1 (6 bases). The CDR3 is 19 residues long. The V end was cut by 2 bases, the J end by 4 bases, with 26 bases between. Per germline, CDR1 MNHEY and CDR2 SVGEGT. The CDR3 nucleotides are TGTGCCAGCAGTTACAGGACAGAAAGACTCAGCACAAAATCCACTGAAGCTTTCTTT. It specifies CASSYRTERLSTKSTEAFF.

The CDR3 region has the DNA TGCAGTGCTAGGGGGGGACAGATAGTCTACGAGCAGTACTTC. Its translation is CSARGGQIVYEQYF. The V and J genes are TRBV20-1 and TRBJ2-7; tentatively, D is TRBD1 (7 bases). Germline V gene data show CDR1 as DFQATT and CDR2 as SNEGSKA (reference sequence). This CDR3 spans 14 amino acids. V lost 3 bases to trimming and J lost 3 bases, with 15 bases between them.

This clonotype has at least ten counts. V usage is TRBV6-5 and J usage is TRBJ2-7; D is possibly TRBD2 (6 bases). Germline V gene data show CDR1 as MNHEY and CDR2 as SVGAGI. Deletions cut 2 bases from V and 3 bases from J, with 14 bases between. The CDR3 has 15 amino acids. The DNA of the CDR3 is TGTGCCAGCAGTTACGATCAAGCGGGCCACTACGAGCAGTACTTC. As protein: CASSYDQAGHYEQYF.

This clonotype was picked up many times. The chain has TRBV12-3 or TRBV12-4 and TRBJ2-7; D unclear. The CDR3 extends over 13 amino acids. V shed 4 bases and J shed 0 bases, with 7 bases lying between them. The DNA of the CDR3 is TGTGCCAGCAGTTCCAGTAGCTCCTACGAGCAGTACTTC. This translates into CASSSSSSYEQYF.

This clonotype occurred many times. The J gene is TRBJ2-5, the V gene TRBV20-1; 11 bases align to TRBD1. The germline gives CDR1 DFQATT, CDR2 SNEGSKA (reference sequence). Unmatched junction bases numbered 7, after V lost 3 bases and J lost 7 bases. The CDR3 totals 14 residues. The CDR3 protein is CSAREGQGARTQYF. The DNA for the CDR3 is TGCAGTGCTAGGGAAGGACAGGGGGCGCGGACCCAGTACTTC.

The chain couples TRBV12-3 or TRBV12-4 to TRBJ1-1; unclear D gene. The CDR3 runs 12 residues. V lost 6 bases, J lost 2 bases, and 7 bases lay in between. Here the CDR3 reads CASRIVNTEAFF. CDR3 sequence (DNA): TGTGCCAGCAGAATTGTAAACACTGAAGCTTTCTTT.

Many counts were recorded for this clonotype. This sequence joins TRBV29-1 and TRBJ2-2; 8 bases map to TRBD1. Germline assignment: CDR1 SQVTM and CDR2 ANQGSEA. The CDR3 extends over 14 amino acids. V gave up 6 bases and J gave up 5 bases; unmatched junction bases: 8. The CDR3 region is CSVQNRGNTGELFF. In nucleotides, the CDR3 is TGCAGCGTGCAAAACAGGGGGAATACCGGGGAGCTGTTTTTT.

The table lists this clonotype with many counts. The chain couples TRBV2 to TRBJ1-2; TRBD1 aligns across 8 bases. CDR3 length equals 13 residues. CDR1 is SNHLY, CDR2 FYNNEI, per germline. V lost 6 bases, J lost 7 bases, and 7 bases stayed unmatched. CDR3 sequence (DNA): TGTGCCAGCAGGGGACAGGAGCTTGGTGGCTACACCTTC. Its translation: CASRGQELGGYTF.